The 20 T cell receptor beta chains given below trace back to one sample, sequenced in a study of PD-1 and CTLA-4 blockade in melanoma. Measured with immunoSEQ multiplex PCR; TCRdb has only the in-frame clones, and not every one. In the table there are tens of thousands of clones, around 88% of which are singletons. The sample here was CD8+ T cells from peripheral blood, taken before anti-PD-1 treatment. These receptors all stem from a human donor with melanoma.

V usage is TRBV7-2 and J usage is TRBJ2-1; D could derive from TRBD1 or TRBD2 (5 bases each). This CDR3 has 14 amino acids. The V end was cut by 3 bases, the J end by 2 bases, with 8 bases between. CDR1 and CDR2 from the germline V gene are SGHTA and FQGNSA. In nucleotides, the CDR3 is TGTGCCAGCAGCTTGGGGGTTACCTACAATGAGCAGTTCTTC. Translating it yields CASSLGVTYNEQFF.

The rearrangement links TRBV4-1 to TRBJ2-7; 10 bases fit TRBD2. CDR3 length: 14 amino acids. V lost 1 base to trimming and J lost 6 bases; unmatched junction nucleotides: 3. The germline V gene encodes CDR1 MGHRA and CDR2 YSYEKL. The CDR3 spells CASSQGAGGLEQYF. CDR3 DNA sequence: TGCGCCAGCAGCCAAGGAGCGGGGGGGCTCGAGCAGTACTTC.

This clone occurred once. This rearrangement joins TRBV2 to TRBJ1-6, with 8 bases aligning to TRBD1. With V trimmed by 9 bases and J by 12 bases, 13 bases remained unmatched. This CDR3 is built from 14 residues. Germline V lookup: CDR1 SNHLY, CDR2 FYNNEI. CDR3 sequence (DNA): TGTGCCAGTAGAGGACAGGGAGGAGGAGAACCCCTCCACTTT. Translated, it gives CASRGQGGGEPLHF.

The chain uses TRBV9 and TRBJ2-1; 13 nucleotides line up with TRBD2. Per the germline V gene, CDR1 is SGDLS and CDR2 is YYNGEE. The CDR3 is made up of 16 amino acids. V shed 4 bases and J 8 bases; nucleotides not matched to a gene: 9. CDR3 DNA sequence: TGTGCCAGCAGCCCGGGACTAGCGGGGTGGGGCGATGAGCAGTTCTTC. Its translation is CASSPGLAGWGDEQFF.

The V gene is TRBV19, the J gene TRBJ2-2; D ambiguous. Trimming left V 3 bases short and J 5 bases short, with 7 bases between. The CDR3 runs to 13 residues. Germline V gene sequence: CDR1 LNHDA, CDR2 SQIVND (reference sequence). CDR3 protein: CASSILGTGELFF. The CDR3, as DNA: TGTGCCAGTAGTATCTTAGGGACCGGGGAGCTGTTTTTT.

This clone showed up just once. The J gene is TRBJ2-7, the V gene TRBV3-1 (or the pseudogene TRBV3-2); 10 bases are a match to TRBD1. The CDR3 sequence is 17 residues long. V trimming: 0 bases; J trimming: 4 bases; junction bases outside the gene matches: 9. Germline V gene sequence: CDR1 LGHDT, CDR2 YNNKEL (reference sequence). Here the CDR3 reads CASSQERDRGYRYEQYF. The CDR3, as DNA: TGTGCCAGCAGCCAAGAACGGGACAGGGGCTATAGGTACGAGCAGTACTTC.

The chain is built from TRBV27 and TRBJ1-1; D is undetermined. Germline V gene lookup returns CDR1 MNHEY and CDR2 SMNVEV (reference sequence). V was clipped by 3 bases and J by 1 base, with 9 bases between them. The CDR3 loop spans 14 amino acids. CDR3 DNA: TGTGCCAGCAGTTTTACCCGGGGGAACACTGAAGCTTTCTTT. Its protein product is CASSFTRGNTEAFF.

This chain joins TRBV28 and TRBJ1-6; a possible D gene is TRBD1 (5 bases). Between the trimmed V and J ends, which lost 7 bases and 0 bases, there was a span of 16 bases. Germline V lookup: CDR1 MDHEN, CDR2 SYDVKM. The CDR3 covers 17 residues. In nucleotides, the CDR3 is TGTGCCAGCACCCTCGGGACGGAGAGCTCCTATAATTCACCCCTCCACTTT. This encodes CASTLGTESSYNSPLHF.

Here the CDR3 reads CANQNRGHSYEQYF. The DNA for the CDR3 is TGTGCCAACCAAAACAGGGGGCACTCCTACGAGCAGTACTTC. The V and J genes are TRBV27 and TRBJ2-7; TRBD1 matches at 9 bases. J lost 0 bases, V lost 10 bases, and 7 bases had no gene match. Germline V gene data show CDR1 as MNHEY and CDR2 as SMNVEV (reference sequence). CDR3 length equals 14 residues.

The rearrangement links TRBV6-5 to TRBJ2-5, with unresolved D. The length of the CDR3 is 12 residues. The germline CDR1 and CDR2 sequences are MNHEY and SVGAGI. The ends were cut back, 5 bases at V and 4 bases at J, with 8 bases in the middle. CDR3 sequence: CASSRRGETQYF. DNA for the CDR3: TGTGCCAGCAGTCGGAGAGGAGAGACCCAGTACTTC.

This chain links TRBV9 with TRBJ1-2; D unclear. V lost 3 bases and J 6 bases, leaving 9 bases between the germline ends. The CDR3 covers 12 residues. The germline CDR1 and CDR2 sequences are SGDLS and YYNGEE. CDR3 nucleotides: TGTGCCAGCAGCGCTGGAAACGATGGCTACACCTTC. Translation gives CASSAGNDGYTF.

This clone was observed once. The V and J genes are TRBV27 and TRBJ1-2, with D possibly TRBD1 on 6 matching bases. The V gene's germline CDR1 is MNHEY and CDR2 SMNVEV (reference sequence). The CDR3 has 13 amino acids. V was clipped by 5 bases and J by 3 bases, with 10 bases between them. CDR3 in DNA: TGTGCCAGCAGTCAACAGGGATACTATGGCTACACCTTC. This gives the protein CASSQQGYYGYTF.

The V and J genes are TRBV12-3 or TRBV12-4 and TRBJ2-2, with TRBD1 matching over 9 bases. CDR3 length equals 13 residues. After removal of 6 bases from V and 6 bases from J, the junction contained 2 bases not matched to a gene. The CDR3 reads CASRGQGPGELFF. The CDR3 DNA is TGTGCCAGCAGGGGACAGGGTCCCGGGGAGCTGTTTTTT.

The rearrangement links TRBV5-1 to TRBJ2-7, with 7 bases identical to TRBD1. Germline assignment: CDR1 SGHRS and CDR2 YFSETQ. The CDR3 has 15 residues. Trimming removed 5 bases from V and 0 bases from J; junction bases left unmatched: 8. The CDR3: CASSPRDSSSYEQYF. The CDR3 DNA is TGCGCCAGCAGTCCCCGGGACAGTAGCTCCTACGAGCAGTACTTC.

The CDR3 nucleotides are TGTGCCAGCAGCGTCGGGACTAGCCCTGGGGGTACAGATACGCAGTATTTT. Translating gives CASSVGTSPGGTDTQYF. The genes are TRBV9 and TRBJ2-3, with 9 bases matching TRBD2. The V gene's germline CDR1 is SGDLS and CDR2 YYNGEE. The CDR3 is made up of 17 amino acids. The ends lost 2 bases at V and 3 bases at J; junction bases unmatched: 10.

The chain has TRBV12-3 or TRBV12-4 and TRBJ1-2; D not resolved. Trimming took off 3 bases at V and 2 bases at J, with 7 bases between the two ends. There are 13 residues in the CDR3. CDR3 DNA: TGTGCCAGCAGTTTGTACACAAACTATGGCTACACCTTC. This encodes CASSLYTNYGYTF.

This clone came up once. The V gene is TRBV6-2 or TRBV6-3, the J gene TRBJ1-3, with 12 bases aligning to TRBD1. This CDR3 is built from 18 residues. The junction had 11 bases not matched to a gene; V was cut back by 0 bases and J by 8 bases. Germline-derived CDR1 and CDR2 are MNHEY and SVGEGT. DNA of the CDR3: TGTGCCAGCAGTTACTCGCCGACGGGACAGGGGGCGATTGACACCATATATTTT. Translation gives CASSYSPTGQGAIDTIYF.

This rearrangement joins TRBV7-2 to TRBJ1-2; D is perhaps TRBD1 (5 bases). The germline gives CDR1 SGHTA, CDR2 FQGNSA. V was shortened by 4 bases and J by 0 bases, with 12 bases between the two germline ends. CDR3 length: 15 amino acids. The CDR3 protein is CASSSGLQANYGYTF. The CDR3 DNA follows: TGTGCCAGCAGCTCGGGACTCCAGGCTAACTATGGCTACACCTTC.

CDR3: CASSLGEDQPQHF. CDR3 sequence (DNA): TGTGCCAGCAGTTTAGGGGAGGATCAGCCCCAGCATTTT. This chain links TRBV28 with TRBJ1-5; no definite D call. V was cut by 2 bases and J by 5 bases, with 7 bases left in between. The CDR3 has 13 residues. Germline V gives CDR1 MDHEN, CDR2 SYDVKM.

This chain joins TRBV3-1 (or the pseudogene TRBV3-2) and TRBJ1-5; no reliable D call. CDR3 length: 14 amino acids. From germline, CDR1 is LGHDT and CDR2 YNNKEL (reference sequence). V lost 0 bases and J 1 base, leaving 4 bases between the germline ends. The CDR3 is CASSQEGSNQPQHF. Written as DNA, the CDR3 is TGTGCCAGCAGCCAAGAAGGGAGCAATCAGCCCCAGCATTTT.